A selection of T cell receptor beta chains follows, all from one sample in a study of technical replicates of blood from several donors. The protocol was immunoSEQ multiplex PCR, while the TCRdb copy is restricted to in-frame clones and leaves out a portion. The sample contains 73,000 or so clones, roughly nine tenths of which appear only once. Input material: T cells isolated from PBMCs. These receptors came from a human donor in good health. Both conserved end residues are part of each CDR3. The order of the fields is J gene, V gene, D gene, clone size, CDR3 protein, CDR3 DNA. The D gene is left open where the match is weak. For some rows the clone size is stated as once, few or many, or as a class when expanded; others skip it.

TRBJ2-5	TRBV28	.	.	CATEDRRGRWGTQYF	TGTGCCACCGAGGATCGGCGGGGCCGTTGGGGGACCCAGTACTTC
TRBJ2-5	TRBV19	.	.	CASSVQQGRTETQYF	TGTGCCAGTAGTGTCCAACAGGGGAGGACGGAGACCCAGTACTTC
TRBJ2-7	TRBV25-1	.	.	CASSESPDYEQYF	TGTGCCAGCAGTGAATCCCCAGACTACGAGCAGTACTTC
TRBJ2-3	TRBV18	.	.	CASSPGRDTQYF	TGTGCCAGCTCACCAGGGCGAGATACGCAGTATTTT
TRBJ2-3	TRBV29-1	.	.	CSVEDREHRADTQYF	TGCAGCGTTGAAGATCGGGAACATCGGGCAGATACGCAGTATTTT
TRBJ2-1	TRBV6-5	TRBD1	few	CASSPGGTGGIGQFF	TGTGCCAGCAGTCCGGGGGGGACAGGGGGAATCGGGCAGTTCTTC
TRBJ1-2	TRBV30	.	.	CAWSVAAVEGYGYTF	TGTGCCTGGAGTGTAGCTGCCGTGGAGGGGTATGGCTACACCTTC
TRBJ1-2	TRBV4-1	TRBD1	.	CASSPGQGYYGYTF	TGCGCCAGCAGCCCCGGACAGGGTTACTATGGCTACACCTTC
TRBJ2-7	TRBV4-1	TRBD2	many	CASSQDGGDSYEQYF	TGCGCCAGCAGCCAAGATGGGGGGGACTCCTACGAGCAGTACTTC
TRBJ1-1	TRBV7-8	.	.	CASSLWATVQPNTEAFF	TGTGCCAGCAGCTTATGGGCCACAGTCCAGCCGAACACTGAAGCTTTCTTT
TRBJ1-5	TRBV5-4	TRBD1	.	CASSLDRVNQPQHF	TGTGCCAGCAGCCTCGACAGGGTAAATCAGCCCCAGCATTTT
TRBJ1-1	TRBV19	TRBD1	.	CASSISNRGHEAFF	TGTGCCAGTAGTATATCGAACAGGGGGCATGAAGCTTTCTTT
TRBJ2-1	TRBV5-5	.	.	CASSKAGDSYNEQFF	TGTGCCAGCAGCAAAGCAGGGGACTCCTACAATGAGCAGTTCTTC
TRBJ2-7	TRBV7-2	.	.	CASSRDSAYEQYF	TGTGCCAGCAGCCGGGACTCCGCCTACGAGCAGTACTTC
TRBJ1-4	TRBV10-1	TRBD1	.	CASSETRGHEKLFF	TGCGCCAGCAGTGAGACCAGGGGGCATGAAAAACTGTTTTTT
TRBJ2-7	TRBV10-3	TRBD1	.	CAISHTRTGSADEQYF	TGTGCCATCAGCCATACCCGGACAGGCTCAGCCGACGAGCAGTACTTC
TRBJ2-3	TRBV5-1	.	.	CASSWEVSYQSTDTQYF	TGCGCCAGCAGCTGGGAGGTGTCTTACCAAAGCACAGATACGCAGTATTTT
TRBJ1-2	TRBV6-5	TRBD1	.	CASTLTEGADGYTF	TGTGCCAGCACCCTTACGGAGGGGGCGGATGGCTACACCTTC
TRBJ2-6	TRBV9	.	.	CASSVSPQGRPSGANVLTF	TGTGCCAGCAGCGTAAGCCCTCAGGGGCGCCCTTCTGGGGCCAACGTCCTGACTTTC
TRBJ2-2	TRBV7-8	.	once	CASSLSTGELFF	TGTGCCAGCAGCTTATCAACCGGGGAGCTGTTTTTT
TRBJ1-2	TRBV7-9	.	.	CASSLGGDYGYTF	TGTGCCAGCAGCCTCGGTGGAGACTATGGCTACACCTTC
TRBJ1-1	TRBV10-3	TRBD1	.	CAIRGQGEANTEAFF	TGTGCCATCAGAGGACAGGGGGAAGCGAACACTGAAGCTTTCTTT
TRBJ1-3	TRBV19	.	.	CASSTINNSGNTIYF	TGTGCCAGTAGCACCATAAACAACTCTGGAAACACCATATATTTT
TRBJ1-2	TRBV28	.	.	CASSPGRAGGYTF	TGTGCCAGCAGCCCCGGGAGGGCTGGTGGCTACACCTTC
TRBJ2-7	TRBV2	.	once	CASSDSRGYEQYF	TGTGCCAGCAGTGACTCACGCGGATACGAGCAGTACTTC
TRBJ2-7	TRBV27	.	.	CASSATTGSYEQYF	TGTGCCAGCAGTGCGACCACAGGATCCTACGAGCAGTACTTC
TRBJ2-3	TRBV5-5	.	.	CASSSGYGTDTQYF	TGTGCCAGCAGCTCAGGATACGGCACAGATACGCAGTATTTT
TRBJ1-2	TRBV7-9	.	.	CASSPEGFPSPTF	TGTGCCAGCAGCCCAGAGGGTTTCCCTAGCCCGACCTTC
TRBJ2-1	TRBV30	.	.	CAWSIADNEQFF	TGTGCCTGGAGTATCGCGGACAATGAGCAGTTCTTC
TRBJ2-7	TRBV4-2	TRBD1	.	CASRPDRGSYEQYF	TGTGCCAGCAGACCGGACAGGGGCTCCTACGAGCAGTACTTC
TRBJ1-1	TRBV15	TRBD1	.	CATTGTGDTEAFF	TGTGCCACTACCGGGACAGGCGACACTGAAGCTTTCTTT
TRBJ2-7	TRBV6-5	TRBD1	.	CASSRQGSSYEQYF	TGTGCCAGCAGTCGACAGGGGTCCTCCTACGAGCAGTACTTC
TRBJ1-6	TRBV7-6	TRBD1	.	CASSSTGPNSPLHF	TGTGCCAGCAGCTCGACAGGGCCCAATTCACCCCTCCACTTT
TRBJ2-5	TRBV11-3	TRBD1	.	CASSKPTGVSETQYF	TGTGCCAGCAGCAAACCGACAGGGGTGAGCGAGACCCAGTACTTC
TRBJ1-4	TRBV2	.	.	CASRGPGHTATNEKLFF	TGTGCCAGCAGGGGCCCGGGACATACTGCAACTAATGAAAAACTGTTTTTT
TRBJ2-7	TRBV5-4	TRBD2	.	CASSREGLAANYEQYF	TGTGCCAGCAGTCGAGAAGGACTAGCGGCCAACTACGAGCAGTACTTC
TRBJ2-6	TRBV6-1	.	.	CASSAGLAPGANVLTF	TGTGCCAGCAGTGCGGGATTAGCGCCTGGGGCCAACGTCCTGACTTTC
TRBJ2-7	TRBV5-1	.	once	CASSLEGEQYF	TGCGCCAGCAGCTTGGAGGGGGAGCAGTACTTC
TRBJ1-2	TRBV5-4	TRBD1	.	CASSRQGAAGHTF	TGTGCCAGCAGCCGCCAGGGGGCTGCGGGCCACACCTTC
TRBJ2-7	TRBV13	.	.	CASSHRDTPSYEQYF	TGTGCCAGCAGCCACAGGGACACCCCGTCCTACGAGCAGTACTTC
TRBJ2-2	TRBV2	.	.	CASGDHYTGELFF	TGTGCCAGCGGAGACCACTACACCGGGGAGCTGTTTTTT
TRBJ1-2	TRBV9	TRBD1	.	CASTRGSGGGLSGYTF	TGTGCCAGCACCCGAGGCTCAGGGGGCGGTTTGTCTGGCTACACCTTC
TRBJ1-4	TRBV2	.	.	CASSADTFGRGNEKLFF	TGTGCCAGCAGCGCCGACACGTTTGGGAGGGGAAATGAAAAACTGTTTTTT
TRBJ1-2	TRBV6-5	TRBD1	.	CASRTGQGYGYTF	TGTGCCAGCAGGACAGGGCAAGGCTATGGCTACACCTTC
TRBJ2-2	TRBV2	.	.	CASSVTGTGELFF	TGTGCCAGCAGTGTTACAGGGACCGGGGAGCTGTTTTTT
TRBJ2-7	TRBV5-6	.	.	CASNIVAVRNEQYF	TGTGCCAGCAACATCGTAGCGGTTAGGAACGAGCAGTACTTC
TRBJ2-2	TRBV13	TRBD2	.	CASSFSLAGEDTGELFF	TGTGCCAGCAGCTTCTCTCTAGCGGGAGAGGACACCGGGGAGCTGTTTTTT
TRBJ1-3	TRBV7-6	TRBD1	once	CASSPMTGGTGNTIYF	TGTGCCAGCAGCCCTATGACAGGGGGCACTGGAAACACCATATATTTT
TRBJ2-7	TRBV18	TRBD1	once	CASSPGTGGTYEQYF	TGTGCCAGCTCACCGGGGACAGGGGGTACCTACGAGCAGTACTTC
TRBJ2-3	TRBV11-2	TRBD2	.	CASSPGTSGLMVDTQYF	TGTGCCAGCAGCCCCGGGACTAGCGGCCTAATGGTAGATACGCAGTATTTT